The entry that follows covers one T cell receptor (beta chain) sequence. This specimen comes from a study of T cells in Graves' hyperthyroidism and ophthalmopathy. The germline V gene encodes CDR1 SNHLY and CDR2 FYNNEI. V trimming: 9 bases; J trimming: 3 bases; junction bases outside the gene matches: 7. The CDR3 consists of 13 residues. Amplification yielded TCR beta CDR3 regions, with RNA transcripts as the source. First-round RT-PCR with HTBI primers amplified the TCR CDR3 region. One entry per CDR3 protein, called by TCRdb with MiXCR from the multiplex PCR reads. The repertoire holds hundreds of thousands of distinct CDR3 sequences, with 45% as singletons.

What was sequenced was peripheral blood or thyroid tissue (not recorded which). V is TRBV2 and J is TRBJ2-7; 8 nucleotides match TRBD1. The receptor was isolated from an adult man with Graves' disease, either hyperthyroidism or ophthalmopathy (not recorded which). The CDR3 DNA is TGTGCCAGTAGCGGACAGGGAGGCTACGAGCAGTACTTC. This gives the protein CASSGQGGYEQYF.